Listed here are 6 T cell receptor beta chains from one sample, sequenced in a study of blood T cell repertoires in COVID-19. Method: immunoSEQ multiplex PCR; TCRdb's copy keeps in-frame clones and lacks some. The profile covers 130,000 or so clones, with roughly 90% appearing a single time and 2% to 2.5% taken by the ten largest. The source material was peripheral blood. The source of these receptors is a man in his 70s with active COVID-19.

This chain links TRBV5-8 with TRBJ1-1; tentatively, D is TRBD1 (5 bases). CDR1 and CDR2 from the germline V gene are SGHTS and YDEGEE. The CDR3 runs to 14 residues. The V end lost 6 bases, the J end lost 3 bases, and 15 bases lay between the germline ends. The CDR3 DNA sequence: TGTGCCAGCACCACAGGCCCGTCGCACACTGAAGCTTTCTTT. Translating gives CASTTGPSHTEAFF.

The gene calls are TRBV6-4 and TRBJ2-1; tentative D call: TRBD2 (6 bases). CDR1 is MRHNA, CDR2 SNTAGT, per germline. This CDR3 has 12 residues. With 4 bases removed from V and 11 bases from J, the gap between germline ends came to 12 bases. CDR3 loop: CASSGDWEKQFF. CDR3 nucleotides: TGTGCCAGCAGTGGGGACTGGGAGAAGCAGTTCTTC.

The V gene is TRBV18, the J gene TRBJ1-5, with D tentatively TRBD1 (6 bases). The germline CDR1 and CDR2 sequences are KGHSH and LQKENI. The CDR3 covers 16 residues. Deletions cut 4 bases from V and 4 bases from J, with 17 bases between. CDR3: CASSQGFGGSNQPQHF. The CDR3 region has the DNA TGTGCCAGCTCACAAGGCTTTGGGGGCTCTAATCAGCCCCAGCATTTT.

The rearrangement links TRBV2 to TRBJ2-2; possible D gene TRBD1, 6 bases. The CDR3 covers 17 residues. Trimming shortened V by 4 bases and J by 1 base, and 16 bases separated the two germline ends. Germline values: CDR1 SNHLY, CDR2 FYNNEI. The CDR3 loop reads CASSGTAGGMNTGELFF. In DNA, the CDR3 is TGTGCCAGCAGTGGGACAGCAGGCGGAATGAACACCGGGGAGCTGTTTTTT.

The chain combines TRBV6-6 with TRBJ2-2, with 11 bases fitting TRBD2. J lost 6 bases, V lost 7 bases, and 7 bases had no gene match. The CDR3 runs 15 residues. Germline V gene data show CDR1 as MNHNY and CDR2 as SVGAGI (reference sequence). The CDR3 region has the DNA TGTGCCAGCAACCTACTAGCGGGAGTATCCGGGGAGCTGTTTTTT. Translated: CASNLLAGVSGELFF.

This chain links TRBV6-5 with TRBJ2-1; D might be TRBD2 (5 bases). Germline CDR1 reads MNHEY; CDR2 reads SVGAGI. With 6 bases removed from V and 7 bases from J, the gap between germline ends came to 7 bases. This CDR3 has 11 amino acids. CDR3 region: CASSLANEQFF. The CDR3 bases are TGTGCCAGCAGCCTAGCTAATGAGCAGTTCTTC.